This record looks at one T cell receptor (beta chain) sequence and its context. What it binds is not known. Regions amplified from RNA transcripts were the TCR beta CDR3 regions. Using the HTBI primer set, a first-round RT-PCR was run on the TCR CDR3. Each CDR3 protein is one row after TCRdb ran MiXCR on the multiplex PCR reads. The sample has some 490,000 distinct CDR3 sequences, approximately 23% seen once. With V trimmed by 6 bases and J by 4 bases, 9 bases remained unmatched. The CDR3 runs to 15 residues. Germline CDR1 MNHNS, CDR2 SASEGT. These data originate in a study of T cells in Graves' hyperthyroidism and ophthalmopathy. Study-wide results and caveats: Also found in blood were most expanded thyroid clonotypes above 0.001.

Sequencing was done on a sample of blood. J is TRBJ2-5 and V is TRBV6-1; 9 bases are shared with TRBD2. The sequence came from a woman between 65 and 79 years old with Graves' ophthalmopathy. As DNA, the CDR3 is TGTGCCAGCAGATCTCCAGCGGGAGGAAGAGAGACCCAGTACTTC. This translates into CASRSPAGGRETQYF.